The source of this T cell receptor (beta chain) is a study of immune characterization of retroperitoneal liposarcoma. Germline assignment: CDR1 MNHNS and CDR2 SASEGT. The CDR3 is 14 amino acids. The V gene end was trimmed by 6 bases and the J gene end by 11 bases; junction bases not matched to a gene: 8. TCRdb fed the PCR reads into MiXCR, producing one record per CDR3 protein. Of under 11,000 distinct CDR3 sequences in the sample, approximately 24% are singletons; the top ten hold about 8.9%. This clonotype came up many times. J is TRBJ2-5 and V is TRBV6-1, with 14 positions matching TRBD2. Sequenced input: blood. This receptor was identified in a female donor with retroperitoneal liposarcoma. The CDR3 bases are TGTGCCAGCAGCCAGGGACTAGCGGGAGCGAAGCAGTACTTC. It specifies CASSQGLAGAKQYF.